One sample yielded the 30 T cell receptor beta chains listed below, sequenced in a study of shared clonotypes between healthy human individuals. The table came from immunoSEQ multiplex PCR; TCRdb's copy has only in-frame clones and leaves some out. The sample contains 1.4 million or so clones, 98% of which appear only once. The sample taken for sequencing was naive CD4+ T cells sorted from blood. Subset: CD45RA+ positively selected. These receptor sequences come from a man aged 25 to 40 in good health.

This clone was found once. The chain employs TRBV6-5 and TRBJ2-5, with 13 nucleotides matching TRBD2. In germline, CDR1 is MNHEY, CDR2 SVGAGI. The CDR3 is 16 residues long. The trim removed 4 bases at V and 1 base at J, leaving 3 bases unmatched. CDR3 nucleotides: TGTGCCAGCAGTTTGGGACTAGCGGGACCCCAAGAGACCCAGTACTTC. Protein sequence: CASSLGLAGPQETQYF.

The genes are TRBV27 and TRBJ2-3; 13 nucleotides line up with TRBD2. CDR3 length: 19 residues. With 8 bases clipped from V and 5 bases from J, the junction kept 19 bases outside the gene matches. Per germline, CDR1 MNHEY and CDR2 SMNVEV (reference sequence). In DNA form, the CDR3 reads TGTGCCAGCGCATTGCTCCTCGGACTAGCGGGAGTCCCCAGAGATACGCAGTATTTT. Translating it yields CASALLLGLAGVPRDTQYF.

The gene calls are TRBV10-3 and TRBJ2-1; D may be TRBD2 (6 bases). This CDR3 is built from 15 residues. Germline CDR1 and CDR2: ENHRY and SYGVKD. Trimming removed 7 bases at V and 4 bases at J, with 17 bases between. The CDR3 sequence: CAIKRAEGIYNEQFF. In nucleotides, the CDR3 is TGTGCCATCAAAAGGGCGGAGGGGATTTACAATGAGCAGTTCTTC.

The CDR3 protein is CASSPREHGELFF. DNA of the CDR3: TGTGCCAGTAGCCCCCGGGAGCACGGGGAGCTGTTTTTT. V usage is TRBV19 and J usage is TRBJ2-2; possible D gene TRBD2, 6 bases. V dropped 6 bases and J dropped 7 bases, with 12 bases sitting between them. The CDR3 covers 13 residues. In germline, CDR1 is LNHDA, CDR2 SQIVND (reference sequence).

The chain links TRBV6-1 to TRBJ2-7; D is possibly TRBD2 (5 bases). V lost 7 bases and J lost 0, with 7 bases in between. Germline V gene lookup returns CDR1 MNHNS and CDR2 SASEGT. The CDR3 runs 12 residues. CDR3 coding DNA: TGTGCCAGCACGGAGGTCTCCTACGAGCAGTACTTC. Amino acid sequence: CASTEVSYEQYF.

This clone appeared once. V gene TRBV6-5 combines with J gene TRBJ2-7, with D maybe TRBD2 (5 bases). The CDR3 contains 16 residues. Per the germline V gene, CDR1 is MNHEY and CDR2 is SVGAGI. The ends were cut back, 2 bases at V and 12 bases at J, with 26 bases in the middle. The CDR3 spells CASSYGLPGPQGSTYF. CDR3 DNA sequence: TGTGCCAGCAGTTACGGGCTCCCCGGGCCGCAAGGGAGTACGTACTTC.

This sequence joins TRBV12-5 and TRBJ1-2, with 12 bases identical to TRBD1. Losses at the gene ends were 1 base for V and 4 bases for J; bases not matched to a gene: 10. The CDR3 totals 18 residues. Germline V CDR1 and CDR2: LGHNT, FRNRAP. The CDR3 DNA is TGTGCTAGTGGTTTGGGGAGACCCGGGACAGGGGGCGTCTATGGCTACACCTTC. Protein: CASGLGRPGTGGVYGYTF.

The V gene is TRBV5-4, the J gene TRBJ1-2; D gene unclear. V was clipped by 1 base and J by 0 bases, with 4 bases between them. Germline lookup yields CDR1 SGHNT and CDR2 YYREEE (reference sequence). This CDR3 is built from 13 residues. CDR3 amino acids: CASSLLANYGYTF. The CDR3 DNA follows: TGTGCCAGCAGCTTGCTAGCTAACTATGGCTACACCTTC.

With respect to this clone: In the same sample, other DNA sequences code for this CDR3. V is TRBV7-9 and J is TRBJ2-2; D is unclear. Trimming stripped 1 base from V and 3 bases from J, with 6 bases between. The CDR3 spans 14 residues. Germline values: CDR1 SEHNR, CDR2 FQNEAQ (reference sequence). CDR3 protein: CASSLVVDTGELFF. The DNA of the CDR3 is TGTGCCAGCAGCTTAGTTGTGGACACCGGGGAGCTGTTTTTT.

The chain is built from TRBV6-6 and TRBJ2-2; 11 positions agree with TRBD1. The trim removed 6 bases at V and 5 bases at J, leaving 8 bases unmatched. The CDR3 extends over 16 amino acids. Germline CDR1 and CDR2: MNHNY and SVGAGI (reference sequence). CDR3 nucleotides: TGTGCCAGCAGGGACAGGGGGCAGTTGAAAACCGGGGAGCTGTTTTTT. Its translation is CASRDRGQLKTGELFF.

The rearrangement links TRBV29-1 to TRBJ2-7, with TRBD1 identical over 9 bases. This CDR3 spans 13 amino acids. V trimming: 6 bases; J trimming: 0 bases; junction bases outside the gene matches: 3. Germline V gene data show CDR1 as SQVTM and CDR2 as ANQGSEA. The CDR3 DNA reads TGCAGCGTGACAGGGGGGAGCTCCTACGAGCAGTACTTC. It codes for CSVTGGSSYEQYF.

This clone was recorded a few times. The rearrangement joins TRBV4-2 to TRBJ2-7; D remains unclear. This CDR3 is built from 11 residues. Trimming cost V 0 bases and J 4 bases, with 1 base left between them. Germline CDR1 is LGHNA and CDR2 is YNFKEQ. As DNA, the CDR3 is TGTGCCAGCAGCCAAGAGTACGAGCAGTACTTC. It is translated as CASSQEYEQYF.

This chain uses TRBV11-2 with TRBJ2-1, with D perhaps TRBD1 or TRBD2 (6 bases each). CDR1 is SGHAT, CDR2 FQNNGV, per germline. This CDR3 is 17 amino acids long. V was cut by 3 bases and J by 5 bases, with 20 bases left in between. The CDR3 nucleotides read TGTGCCAGCAGCTTTTATAGCGGAGCAGGGGCACACAATGAGCAGTTCTTC. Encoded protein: CASSFYSGAGAHNEQFF.

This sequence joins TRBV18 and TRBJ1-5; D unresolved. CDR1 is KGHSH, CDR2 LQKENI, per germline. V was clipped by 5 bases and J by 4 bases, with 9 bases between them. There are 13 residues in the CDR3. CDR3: CASSDDPNQPQHF. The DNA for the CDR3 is TGTGCCAGCTCAGACGACCCAAATCAGCCCCAGCATTTT.

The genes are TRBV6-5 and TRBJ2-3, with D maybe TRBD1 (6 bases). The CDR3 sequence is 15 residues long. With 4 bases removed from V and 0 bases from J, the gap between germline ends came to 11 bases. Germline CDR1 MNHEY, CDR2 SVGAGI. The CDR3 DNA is TGTGCCAGCAGTTCCCGGGACACGAGCACAGATACGCAGTATTTT. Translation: CASSSRDTSTDTQYF.

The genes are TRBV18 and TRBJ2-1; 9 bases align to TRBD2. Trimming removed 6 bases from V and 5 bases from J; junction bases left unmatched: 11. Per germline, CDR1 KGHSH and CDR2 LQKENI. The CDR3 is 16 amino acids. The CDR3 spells CASSRTLAGWDNEQFF. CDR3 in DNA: TGTGCCAGCTCCCGAACCCTAGCGGGATGGGACAATGAGCAGTTCTTC.

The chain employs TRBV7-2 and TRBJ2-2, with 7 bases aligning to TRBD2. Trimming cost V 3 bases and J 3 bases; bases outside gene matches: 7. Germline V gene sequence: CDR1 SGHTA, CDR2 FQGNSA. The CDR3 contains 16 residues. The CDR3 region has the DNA TGTGCCAGCAGCTTCCCCGGGGAGGGGTACACCGGGGAGCTGTTTTTT. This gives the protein CASSFPGEGYTGELFF.

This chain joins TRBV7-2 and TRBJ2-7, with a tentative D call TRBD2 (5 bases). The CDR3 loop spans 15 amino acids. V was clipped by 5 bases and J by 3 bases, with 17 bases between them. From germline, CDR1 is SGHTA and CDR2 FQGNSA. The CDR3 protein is CASSPAGDTYYEQYF. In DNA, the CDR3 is TGTGCCAGCAGCCCGGCGGGTGACACGTACTACGAGCAGTACTTC.

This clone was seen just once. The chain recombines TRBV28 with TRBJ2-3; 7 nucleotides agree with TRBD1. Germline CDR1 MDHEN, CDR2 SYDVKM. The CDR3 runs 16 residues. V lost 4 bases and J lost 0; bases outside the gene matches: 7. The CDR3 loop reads CASSSPGTDSTDTQYF. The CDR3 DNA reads TGTGCCAGCAGTTCTCCCGGGACAGATAGCACAGATACGCAGTATTTT.

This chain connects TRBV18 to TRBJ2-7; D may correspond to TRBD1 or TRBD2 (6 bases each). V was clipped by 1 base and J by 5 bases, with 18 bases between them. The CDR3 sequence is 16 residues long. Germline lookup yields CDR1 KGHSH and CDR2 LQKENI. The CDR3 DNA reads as TGTGCCAGCTCACCACGAGGCAGGGGTGGGGAGGACGAGCAGTACTTC. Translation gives CASSPRGRGGEDEQYF.

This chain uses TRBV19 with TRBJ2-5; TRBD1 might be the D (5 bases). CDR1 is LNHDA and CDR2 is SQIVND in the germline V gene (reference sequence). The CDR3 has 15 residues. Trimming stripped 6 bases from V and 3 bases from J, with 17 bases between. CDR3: CASSLWEDSKETQYF. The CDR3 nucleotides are TGTGCCAGTAGCCTCTGGGAAGACAGCAAAGAGACCCAGTACTTC.

CDR3 coding DNA: TGCGCCAGCAGCCAAGCCCAGATGAACCACAATGAGCAGTTCTTC. Translation: CASSQAQMNHNEQFF. V is TRBV4-1 and J is TRBJ2-1; D not certain. CDR3 length equals 15 residues. Trimming left V 1 base short and J 5 bases short, with 12 bases between. From germline, CDR1 is MGHRA and CDR2 YSYEKL.

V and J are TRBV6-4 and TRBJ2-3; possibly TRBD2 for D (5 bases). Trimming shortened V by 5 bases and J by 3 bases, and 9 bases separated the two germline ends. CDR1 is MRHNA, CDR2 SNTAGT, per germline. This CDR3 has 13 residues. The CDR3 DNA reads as TGTGCCAGCAGTCTGGACTGGACAGATACGCAGTATTTT. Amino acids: CASSLDWTDTQYF.

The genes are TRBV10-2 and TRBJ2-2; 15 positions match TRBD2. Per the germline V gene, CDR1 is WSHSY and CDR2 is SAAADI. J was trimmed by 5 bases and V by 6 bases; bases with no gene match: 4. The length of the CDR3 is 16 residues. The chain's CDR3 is CASRGLAGGGTGELFF. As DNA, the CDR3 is TGCGCCAGCAGGGGACTAGCGGGAGGAGGGACCGGGGAGCTGTTTTTT.

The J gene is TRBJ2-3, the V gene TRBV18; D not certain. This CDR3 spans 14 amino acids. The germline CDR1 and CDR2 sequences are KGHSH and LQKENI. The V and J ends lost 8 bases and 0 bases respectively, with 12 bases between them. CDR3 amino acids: CASRHGASTDTQYF. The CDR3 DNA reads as TGTGCCAGCCGCCACGGAGCTAGCACAGATACGCAGTATTTT.

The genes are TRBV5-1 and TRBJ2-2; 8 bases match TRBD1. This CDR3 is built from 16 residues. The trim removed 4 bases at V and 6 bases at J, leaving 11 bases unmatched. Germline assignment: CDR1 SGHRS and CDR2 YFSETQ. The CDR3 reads CASSQTGGSLPGELFF. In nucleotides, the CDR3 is TGCGCCAGCAGCCAAACAGGGGGATCCCTCCCCGGGGAGCTGTTTTTT.

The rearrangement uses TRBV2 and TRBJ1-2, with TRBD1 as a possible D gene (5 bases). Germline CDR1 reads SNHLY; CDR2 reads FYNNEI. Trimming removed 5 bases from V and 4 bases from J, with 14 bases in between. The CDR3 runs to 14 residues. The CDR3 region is CASSPRQGFYGYTF. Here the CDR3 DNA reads TGTGCCAGCAGTCCTCGGCAGGGCTTCTATGGCTACACCTTC.

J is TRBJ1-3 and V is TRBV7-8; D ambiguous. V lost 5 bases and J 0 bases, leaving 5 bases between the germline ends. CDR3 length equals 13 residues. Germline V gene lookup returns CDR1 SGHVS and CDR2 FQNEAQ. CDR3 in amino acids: CASSPRSGNTIYF. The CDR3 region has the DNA TGTGCCAGCAGCCCCCGCTCTGGAAACACCATATATTTT.

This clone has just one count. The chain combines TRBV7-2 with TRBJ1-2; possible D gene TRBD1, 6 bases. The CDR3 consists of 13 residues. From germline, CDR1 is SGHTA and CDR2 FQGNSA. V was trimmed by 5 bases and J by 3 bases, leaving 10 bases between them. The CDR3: CASSQDSDYGYTF. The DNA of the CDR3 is TGTGCCAGCAGCCAGGACAGTGACTATGGCTACACCTTC. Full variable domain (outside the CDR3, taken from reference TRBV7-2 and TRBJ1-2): GAGVSQSPSNKVTEKGKDVELRCDPISGHTALYWYRQSLGQGLEFLIYFQGNSAPDKSGLPSDRFSAERTGGSVSTLTIQRTQQEDSAVYLCASSQDSDYGYTFGSGTRLTVV.

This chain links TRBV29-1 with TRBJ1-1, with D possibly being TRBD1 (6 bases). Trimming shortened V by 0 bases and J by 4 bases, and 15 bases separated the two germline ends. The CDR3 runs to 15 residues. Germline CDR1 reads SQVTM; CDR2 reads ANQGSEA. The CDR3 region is CSVEEIRGRRTEAFF. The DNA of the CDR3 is TGCAGCGTTGAAGAGATACGGGGGCGTCGCACTGAAGCTTTCTTT.